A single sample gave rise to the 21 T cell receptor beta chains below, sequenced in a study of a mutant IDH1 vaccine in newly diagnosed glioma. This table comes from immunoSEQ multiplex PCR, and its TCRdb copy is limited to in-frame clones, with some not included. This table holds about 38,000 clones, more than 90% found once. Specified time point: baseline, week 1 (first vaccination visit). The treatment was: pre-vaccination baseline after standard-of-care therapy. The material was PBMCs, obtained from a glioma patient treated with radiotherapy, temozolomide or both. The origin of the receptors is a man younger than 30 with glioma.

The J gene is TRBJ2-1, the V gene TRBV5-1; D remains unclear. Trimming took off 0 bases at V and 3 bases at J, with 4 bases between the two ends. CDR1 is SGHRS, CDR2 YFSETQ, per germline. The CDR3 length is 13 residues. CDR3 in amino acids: CASSLGDYNEQFF. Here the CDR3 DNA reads TGCGCCAGCAGCTTGGGGGACTACAATGAGCAGTTCTTC.

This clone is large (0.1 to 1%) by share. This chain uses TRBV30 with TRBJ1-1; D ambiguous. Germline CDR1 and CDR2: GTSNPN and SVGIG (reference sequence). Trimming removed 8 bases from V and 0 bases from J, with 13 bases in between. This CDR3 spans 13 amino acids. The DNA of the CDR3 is TGTGCCGGTCAGGATCCGATGAACACTGAAGCTTTCTTT. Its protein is CAGQDPMNTEAFF.

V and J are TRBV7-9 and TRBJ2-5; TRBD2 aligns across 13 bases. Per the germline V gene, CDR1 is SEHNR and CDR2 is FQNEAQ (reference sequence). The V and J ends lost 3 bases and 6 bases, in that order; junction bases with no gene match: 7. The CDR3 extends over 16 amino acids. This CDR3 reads CASSLGPGLAGQTQYF. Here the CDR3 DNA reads TGTGCCAGCAGCTTGGGCCCGGGACTAGCGGGACAGACCCAGTACTTC.

The CDR3 is CASSLFNSATNEKLFF. The CDR3 nucleotides read TGTGCCAGCAGCCTCTTCAACAGCGCAACTAATGAAAAACTGTTTTTT. V and J are TRBV7-9 and TRBJ1-4; D gene unclear. V was cut by 5 bases and J by 0 bases, with 13 bases left in between. This CDR3 spans 16 amino acids. CDR1 is SEHNR and CDR2 is FQNEAQ in the germline V gene (reference sequence).

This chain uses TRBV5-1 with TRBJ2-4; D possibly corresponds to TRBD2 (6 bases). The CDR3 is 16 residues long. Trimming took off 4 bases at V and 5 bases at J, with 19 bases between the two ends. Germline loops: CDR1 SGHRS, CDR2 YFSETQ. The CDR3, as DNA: TGCGCCAGCAGCCGGCGGGGCGACGGGGTGGAAAACATTCAGTACTTC. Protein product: CASSRRGDGVENIQYF.

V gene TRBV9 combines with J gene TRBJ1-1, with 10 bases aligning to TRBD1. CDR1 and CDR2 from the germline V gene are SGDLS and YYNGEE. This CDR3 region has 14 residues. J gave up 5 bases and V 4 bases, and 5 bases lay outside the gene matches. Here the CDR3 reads CASSHGTGVTEAFF. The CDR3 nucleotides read TGTGCCAGCAGCCACGGGACAGGGGTGACTGAAGCTTTCTTT.

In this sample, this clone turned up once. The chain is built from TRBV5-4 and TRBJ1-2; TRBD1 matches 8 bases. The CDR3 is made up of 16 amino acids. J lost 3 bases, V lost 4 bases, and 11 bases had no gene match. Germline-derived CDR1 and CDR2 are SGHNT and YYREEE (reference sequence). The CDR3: CASSHGAPQGDYGYTF. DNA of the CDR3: TGTGCCAGCAGCCACGGGGCCCCACAGGGGGACTATGGCTACACCTTC.

CDR3 in amino acids: CASSQPLSYEQYF. In DNA form, the CDR3 reads TGCGCCAGCAGCCAGCCGCTATCCTACGAGCAGTACTTC. This rearrangement joins TRBV4-1 to TRBJ2-7; D ambiguous. This CDR3 is built from 13 residues. Between the trimmed V and J ends, which lost 3 bases and 1 base, there was a span of 7 bases. Germline CDR1 MGHRA, CDR2 YSYEKL.

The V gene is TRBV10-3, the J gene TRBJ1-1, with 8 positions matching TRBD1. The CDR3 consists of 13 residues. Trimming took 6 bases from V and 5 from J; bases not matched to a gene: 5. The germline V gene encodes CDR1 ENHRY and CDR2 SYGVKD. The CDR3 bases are TGTGCCATCAGCACAGGGGGTGAGACTGAAGCTTTCTTT. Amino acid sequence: CAISTGGETEAFF.

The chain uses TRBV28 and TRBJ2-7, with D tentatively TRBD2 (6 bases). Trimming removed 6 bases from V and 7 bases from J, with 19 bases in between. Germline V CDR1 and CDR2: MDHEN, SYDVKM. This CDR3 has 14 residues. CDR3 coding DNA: TGTGCCAGCAGGGGACTTGGCGGGTGGAAGGAGCAGTACTTC. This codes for CASRGLGGWKEQYF. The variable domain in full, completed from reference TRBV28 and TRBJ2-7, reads DVKVTQSSRYLVKRTGEKVFLECVQDMDHENMFWYRQDPGLGLRLIYFSYDVKMKEKGDIPEGYSVSREKKERFSLILESASTNQTSMYLCASRGLGGWKEQYFGPGTRLTVT.

The CDR3 protein is CASSPLTVNTEAFF. CDR3 bases: TGTGCCAGCAGCCCGCTGACAGTTAACACTGAAGCTTTCTTT. V and J are TRBV6-5 and TRBJ1-1; maybe TRBD1 (5 bases). Germline V gives CDR1 MNHEY, CDR2 SVGAGI. Trimming removed 6 bases from V and 2 bases from J, with 13 bases in between. The CDR3 is 14 amino acids.

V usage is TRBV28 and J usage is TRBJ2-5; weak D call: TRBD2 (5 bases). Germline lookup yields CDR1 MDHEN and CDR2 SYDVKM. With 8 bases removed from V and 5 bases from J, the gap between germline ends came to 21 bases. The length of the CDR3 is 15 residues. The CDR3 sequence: CASLGGQWGSETQYF. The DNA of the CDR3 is TGTGCCAGCCTTGGCGGGCAGTGGGGTTCGGAGACCCAGTACTTC. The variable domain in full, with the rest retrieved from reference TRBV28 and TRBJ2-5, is DVKVTQSSRYLVKRTGEKVFLECVQDMDHENMFWYRQDPGLGLRLIYFSYDVKMKEKGDIPEGYSVSREKKERFSLILESASTNQTSMYLCASLGGQWGSETQYFGPGTRLLVL.

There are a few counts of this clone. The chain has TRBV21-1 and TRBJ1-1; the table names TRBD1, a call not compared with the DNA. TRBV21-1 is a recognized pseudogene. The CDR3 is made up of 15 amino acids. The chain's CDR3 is CASNPQGAEGTEAFF. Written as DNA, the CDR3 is TGTGCCAGCAACCCGCAGGGGGCCGAGGGCACTGAAGCTTTCTTT.

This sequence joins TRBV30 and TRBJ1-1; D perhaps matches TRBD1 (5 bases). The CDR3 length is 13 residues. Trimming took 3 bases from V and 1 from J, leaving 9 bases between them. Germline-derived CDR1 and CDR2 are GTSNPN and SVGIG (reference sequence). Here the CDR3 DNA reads TGTGCCTGGAGCCCGGGACCGAACACTGAAGCTTTCTTT. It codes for CAWSPGPNTEAFF.

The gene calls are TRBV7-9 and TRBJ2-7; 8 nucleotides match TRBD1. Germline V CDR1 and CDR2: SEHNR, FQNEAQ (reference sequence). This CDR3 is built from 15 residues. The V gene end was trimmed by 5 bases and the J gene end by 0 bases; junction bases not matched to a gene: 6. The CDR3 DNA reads TGTGCCAGCAGCGCGGGGACAGGCCTCTCCTACGAGCAGTACTTC. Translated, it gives CASSAGTGLSYEQYF.

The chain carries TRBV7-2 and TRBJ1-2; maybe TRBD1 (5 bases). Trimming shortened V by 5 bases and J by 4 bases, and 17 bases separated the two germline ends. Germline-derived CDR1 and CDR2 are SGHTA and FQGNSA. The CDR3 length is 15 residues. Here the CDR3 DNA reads TGTGCCAGCAGCAAATGGGACGGATCCGGCTATGGCTACACCTTC. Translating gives CASSKWDGSGYGYTF.

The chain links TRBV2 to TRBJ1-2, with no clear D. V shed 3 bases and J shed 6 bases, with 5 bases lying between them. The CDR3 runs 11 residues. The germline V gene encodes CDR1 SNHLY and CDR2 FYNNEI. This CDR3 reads CASSDSNGYTF. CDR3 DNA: TGTGCCAGCAGTGACAGCAATGGCTACACCTTC.

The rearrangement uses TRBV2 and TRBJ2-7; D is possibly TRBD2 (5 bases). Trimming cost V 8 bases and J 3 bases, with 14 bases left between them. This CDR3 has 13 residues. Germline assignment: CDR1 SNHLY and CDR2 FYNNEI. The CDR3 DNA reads TGTGCCAGCCGACGGGGAAGGGACTACGAGCAGTACTTC. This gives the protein CASRRGRDYEQYF.

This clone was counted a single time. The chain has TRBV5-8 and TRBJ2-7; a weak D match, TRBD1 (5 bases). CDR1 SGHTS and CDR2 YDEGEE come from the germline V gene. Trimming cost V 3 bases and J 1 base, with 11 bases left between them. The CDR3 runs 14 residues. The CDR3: CASSYWGGSYEQYF. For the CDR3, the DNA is TGTGCCAGCAGCTATTGGGGCGGATCCTACGAGCAGTACTTC.

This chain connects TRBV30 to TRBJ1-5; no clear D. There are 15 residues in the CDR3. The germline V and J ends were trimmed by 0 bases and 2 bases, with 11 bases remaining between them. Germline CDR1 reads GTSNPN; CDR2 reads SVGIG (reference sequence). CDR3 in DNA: TGTGCCTGGAGTGTACTGGGGAGTGGCAATCAGCCCCAGCATTTT. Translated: CAWSVLGSGNQPQHF. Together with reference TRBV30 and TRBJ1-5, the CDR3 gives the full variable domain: SQTIHQWPATLVQPVGSPLSLECTVEGTSNPNLYWYRQAAGRGLQLLFYSVGIGQISSEVPQNLSASRPQDRQFILSSKKLLLSDSGFYLCAWSVLGSGNQPQHFGDGTRLSIL.

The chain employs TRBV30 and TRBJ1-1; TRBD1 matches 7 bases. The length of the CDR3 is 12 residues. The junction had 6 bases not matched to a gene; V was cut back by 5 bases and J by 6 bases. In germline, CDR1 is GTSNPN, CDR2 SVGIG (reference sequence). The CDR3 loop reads CAWRPRGAEAFF. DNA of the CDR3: TGTGCCTGGCGACCCAGGGGGGCTGAAGCTTTCTTT.